The present T cell receptor (beta chain) was sequenced within a study of CD8 T cells in ankylosing spondylitis (TCRdb year 2017). Notes on the research overall: The study profiled T cell receptor beta repertoires in healthy donors and ankylosing spondylitis patients to find disease-linked TCR variants. Peripheral blood was sampled, and synovial fluid was also collected from ankylosing spondylitis patients. The full study cohort comprised approximately 23 ankylosing spondylitis patients and about a hundred healthy donors. The investigation overall reported the following: The disease-linked clones were reported to be significantly enriched in matched synovial fluid samples from ankylosing spondylitis patients. In peripheral blood, the disease-linked clones were found at relatively low frequencies and had a CD8+ phenotype. Some of the motif variants had been reported before in the synovial fluid and blood of reactive arthritis patients, a finding that suggests common disease-initiation mechanisms. Blood from ankylosing spondylitis patients appeared to be characterized by a TCR beta motif made up of fewer than ten highly homologous amino acid variants.

This clonotype was seen more than once but under ten times. The clone's antigen remains unknown. Within one base of it there is no much larger clone, and no base qualities were kept. CDR1 and CDR2, looked up from the germline V gene, are ENHRY and SYGVKD. V has 0 bases trimmed and J has 5 bases trimmed; junction bases matching no gene number 6. The CDR3 sequence holds 16 residues, the cysteine and phenylalanine included. Left in the record is the CDR3 DNA by itself, 48 bases read in frame from the first base. These reads were obtained on an Illumina HiSeq 2500. Quantitative 5'-RACE with molecular barcodes was used to prepare TCR beta libraries. From the authors' description of their analysis: A new computational method based on a probabilistic model of VDJ rearrangement was used to identify disease-linked TCR variants. Through fastp at Q25 and MiXCR, TCRdb rebuilt clones from the public reads, retaining in-frame beta chains. Identical CDR3 proteins give one entry, which carries the most common genes and DNA. TCRdb, not the original authors, processed these V and J calls. The sample profile shows 300,000 to 400,000 distinct CDR3 sequences; approximately 15% of them were found once. The ten largest clones represent 0.9% to 1.2% of the sample.

This TCR came from a male donor with ankylosing spondylitis or in good health (not recorded which). The chain is made from TRBV10-3 and TRBJ2-2; TRBD2 aligns with 7 central bases. The sequenced sample was blood, either unsorted or a sorted T cell fraction (not recorded which). The nucleotides read TGTGCCATCAGTGAGTCTGGCGGGAGTTGGACCGGGGAGCTGTTTTTT. This yields the protein CAISESGGSWTGELFF.